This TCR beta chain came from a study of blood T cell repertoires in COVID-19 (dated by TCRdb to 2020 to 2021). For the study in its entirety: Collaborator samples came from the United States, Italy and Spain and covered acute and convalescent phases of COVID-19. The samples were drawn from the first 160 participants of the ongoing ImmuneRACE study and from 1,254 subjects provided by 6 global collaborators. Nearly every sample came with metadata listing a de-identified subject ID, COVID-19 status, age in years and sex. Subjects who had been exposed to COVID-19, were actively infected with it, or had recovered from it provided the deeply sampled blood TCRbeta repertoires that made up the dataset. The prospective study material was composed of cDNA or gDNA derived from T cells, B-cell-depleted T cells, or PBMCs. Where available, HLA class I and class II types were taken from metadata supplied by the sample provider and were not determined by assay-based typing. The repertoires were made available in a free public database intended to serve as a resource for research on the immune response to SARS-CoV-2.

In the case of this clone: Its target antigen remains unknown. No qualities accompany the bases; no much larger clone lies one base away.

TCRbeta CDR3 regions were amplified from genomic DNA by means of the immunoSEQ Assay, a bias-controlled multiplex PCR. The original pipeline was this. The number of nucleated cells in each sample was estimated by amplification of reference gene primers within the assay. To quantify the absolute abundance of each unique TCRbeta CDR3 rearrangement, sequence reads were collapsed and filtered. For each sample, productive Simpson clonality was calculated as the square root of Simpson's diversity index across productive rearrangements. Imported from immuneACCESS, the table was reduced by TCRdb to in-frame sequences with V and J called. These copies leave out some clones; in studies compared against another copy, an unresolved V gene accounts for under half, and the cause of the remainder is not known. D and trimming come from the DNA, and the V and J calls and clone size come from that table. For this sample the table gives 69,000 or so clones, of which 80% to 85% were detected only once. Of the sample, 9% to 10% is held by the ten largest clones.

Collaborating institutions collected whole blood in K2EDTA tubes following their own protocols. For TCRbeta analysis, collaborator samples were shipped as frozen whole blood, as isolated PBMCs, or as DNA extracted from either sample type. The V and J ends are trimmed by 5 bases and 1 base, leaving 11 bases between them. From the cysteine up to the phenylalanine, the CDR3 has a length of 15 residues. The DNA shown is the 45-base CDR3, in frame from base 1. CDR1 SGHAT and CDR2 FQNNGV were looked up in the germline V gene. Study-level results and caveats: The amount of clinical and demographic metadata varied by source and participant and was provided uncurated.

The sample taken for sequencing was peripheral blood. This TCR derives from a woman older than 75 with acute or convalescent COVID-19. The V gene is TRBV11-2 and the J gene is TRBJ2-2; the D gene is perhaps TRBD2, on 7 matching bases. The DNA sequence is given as TGTGCCAGCAGCCGGGGGGCGTGGAACACCGGGGAGCTGTTTTTT. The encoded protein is CASSRGAWNTGELFF.